This TCR beta chain was sequenced for a study of blood T cell repertoires in COVID-19. Study in general: The samples span acute and convalescent COVID-19 from the United States, Italy and Spain. The cDNA or gDNA used as material had been derived from T cells, B-cell-depleted T cells, or PBMCs.

Authors' processing steps: The authors estimated nucleated cell counts from reference gene primer amplification. Sequencing used immunoSEQ multiplex PCR; TCRdb keeps in-frame clones, though not all of them. For V, J and clone size, that table is used; D and trimming come from the DNA. The sample includes around 300,000 clones, roughly 80% of them seen just once. J was trimmed by 10 bases and V by 4 bases; bases with no gene match: 2. Germline lookup yields CDR1 LNHDA and CDR2 SQIVND (reference sequence). This CDR3 is 12 amino acids long. This sequence was found in a woman in her 50s who had recovered from COVID-19. The rearrangement joins TRBV19 to TRBJ2-1, with 9 bases aligning to TRBD1. The specimen sequenced was peripheral blood. CDR3: CASSTDRGEQFF. Here the CDR3 DNA reads TGTGCCAGTAGTACTGACAGGGGGGAGCAGTTCTTC.